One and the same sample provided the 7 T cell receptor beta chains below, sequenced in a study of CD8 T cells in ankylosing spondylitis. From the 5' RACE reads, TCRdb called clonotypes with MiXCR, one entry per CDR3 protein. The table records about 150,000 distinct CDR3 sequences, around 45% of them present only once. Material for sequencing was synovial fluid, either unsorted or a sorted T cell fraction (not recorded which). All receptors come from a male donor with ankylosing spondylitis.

CDR3 sequence reads: CASRPAGDYEQYF. The CDR3 DNA is TGTGCCAGCAGACCCGCCGGGGACTACGAGCAGTACTTC. The rearrangement joins TRBV12-3 or TRBV12-4 to TRBJ2-7, with a weak D call TRBD2 (5 bases). This CDR3 comprises 13 residues. Trimming left V 6 bases short and J 3 bases short, with 12 bases between.

In nucleotides, the CDR3 is TGCGCCAGCAGGGCTAGCGGGGGAAATGAGCAGTTCTTC. Its translation: CASRASGGNEQFF. The chain joins TRBV10-2 to TRBJ2-1, with 10 bases matching TRBD2. Trimming at V came to 6 bases and at J to 7 bases, leaving 3 bases not matched to a gene. There are 13 residues in the CDR3. Germline lookup yields CDR1 WSHSY and CDR2 SAAADI.

CDR3 amino acids: CSARGGGFTYEQYF. The CDR3 coding sequence is TGCAGTGCTAGAGGGGGGGGGTTTACCTACGAGCAGTACTTC. The gene calls are TRBV20-1 and TRBJ2-7; 7 bases are a match to TRBD2. With V trimmed by 1 base and J by 2 bases, 5 bases remained unmatched. This CDR3 has 14 amino acids. Germline V gene data show CDR1 as DFQATT and CDR2 as SNEGSKA (reference sequence).

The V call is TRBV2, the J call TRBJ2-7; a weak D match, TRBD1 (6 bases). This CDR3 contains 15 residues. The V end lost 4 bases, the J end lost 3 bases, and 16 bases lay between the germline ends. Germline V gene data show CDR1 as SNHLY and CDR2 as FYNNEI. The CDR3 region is CASSAQMTGVYEQYF. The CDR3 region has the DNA TGTGCCAGCAGTGCCCAAATGACAGGAGTCTACGAGCAGTACTTC.

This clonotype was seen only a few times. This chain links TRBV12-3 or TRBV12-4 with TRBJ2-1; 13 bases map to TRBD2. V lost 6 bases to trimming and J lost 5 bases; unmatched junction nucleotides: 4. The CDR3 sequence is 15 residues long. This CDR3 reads CASRKGLAGNNEQFF. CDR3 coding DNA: TGTGCCAGCAGAAAGGGACTAGCGGGGAACAATGAGCAGTTCTTC.

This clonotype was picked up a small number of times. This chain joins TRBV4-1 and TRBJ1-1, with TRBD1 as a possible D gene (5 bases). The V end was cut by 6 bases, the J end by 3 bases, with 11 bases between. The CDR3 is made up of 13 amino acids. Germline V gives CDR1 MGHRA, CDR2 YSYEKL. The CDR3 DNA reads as TGCGCCAGCAGACCCGACAGTCACACTGAAGCTTTCTTT. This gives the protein CASRPDSHTEAFF.

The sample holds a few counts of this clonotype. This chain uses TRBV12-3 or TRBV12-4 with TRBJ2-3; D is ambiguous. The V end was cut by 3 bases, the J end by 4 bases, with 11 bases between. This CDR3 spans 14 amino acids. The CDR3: CASSLKGSADTQYF. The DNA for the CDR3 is TGTGCCAGCAGTTTGAAGGGATCGGCAGATACGCAGTATTTT.